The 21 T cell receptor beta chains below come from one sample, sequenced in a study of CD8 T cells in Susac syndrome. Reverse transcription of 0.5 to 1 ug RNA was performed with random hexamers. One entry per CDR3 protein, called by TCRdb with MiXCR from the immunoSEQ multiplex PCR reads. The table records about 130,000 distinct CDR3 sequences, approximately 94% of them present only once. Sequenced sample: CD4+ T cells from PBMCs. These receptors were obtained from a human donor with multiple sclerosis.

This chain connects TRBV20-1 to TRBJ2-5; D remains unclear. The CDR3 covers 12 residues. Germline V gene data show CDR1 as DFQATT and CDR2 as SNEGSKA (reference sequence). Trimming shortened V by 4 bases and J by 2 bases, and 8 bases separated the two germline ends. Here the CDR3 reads CSATRPQETQYF. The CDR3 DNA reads TGCAGTGCTACCCGTCCTCAAGAGACCCAGTACTTC.

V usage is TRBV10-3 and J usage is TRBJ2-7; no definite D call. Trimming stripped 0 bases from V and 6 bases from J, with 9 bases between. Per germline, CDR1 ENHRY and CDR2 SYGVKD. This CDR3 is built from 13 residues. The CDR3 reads CAISESTSGEQYF. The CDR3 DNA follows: TGTGCCATCAGTGAGTCGACGTCAGGCGAGCAGTACTTC.

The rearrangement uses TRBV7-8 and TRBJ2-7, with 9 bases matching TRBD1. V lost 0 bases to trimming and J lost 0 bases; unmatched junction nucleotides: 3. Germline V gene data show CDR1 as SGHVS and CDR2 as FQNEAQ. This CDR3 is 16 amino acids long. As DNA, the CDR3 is TGTGCCAGCAGCTTAGCGGCGGGACAGGGCTCCTACGAGCAGTACTTC. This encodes CASSLAAGQGSYEQYF. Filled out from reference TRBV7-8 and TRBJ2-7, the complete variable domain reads GAGVSQSPRYKVAKRGQDVALRCDPISGHVSLFWYQQALGQGPEFLTYFQNEAQLDKSGLPSDRFFAERPEGSVSTLKIQRTQQEDSAVYLCASSLAAGQGSYEQYFGPGTRLTVT.

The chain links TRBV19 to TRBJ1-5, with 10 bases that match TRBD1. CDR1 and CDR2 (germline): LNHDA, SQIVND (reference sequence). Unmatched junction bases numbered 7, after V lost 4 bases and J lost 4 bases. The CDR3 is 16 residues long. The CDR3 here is CASSTRQGATNQPQHF. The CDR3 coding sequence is TGTGCCAGTAGTACCCGACAGGGGGCCACAAATCAGCCCCAGCATTTT.

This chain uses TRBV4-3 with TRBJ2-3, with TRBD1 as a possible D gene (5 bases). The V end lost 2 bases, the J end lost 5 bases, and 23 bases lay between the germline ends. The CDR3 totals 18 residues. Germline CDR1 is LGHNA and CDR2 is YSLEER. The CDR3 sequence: CASSQNSPPQGVLDTQYF. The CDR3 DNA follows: TGCGCCAGCAGCCAAAATTCCCCCCCCCAGGGTGTGTTAGATACGCAGTATTTT.

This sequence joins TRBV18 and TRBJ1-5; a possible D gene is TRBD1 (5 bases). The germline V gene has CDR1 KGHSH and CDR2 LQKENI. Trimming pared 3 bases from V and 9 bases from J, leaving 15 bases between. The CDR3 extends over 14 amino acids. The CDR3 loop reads CASSPPPGGWPQHF. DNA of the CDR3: TGTGCCAGCTCACCTCCTCCGGGGGGGTGGCCCCAGCATTTT.

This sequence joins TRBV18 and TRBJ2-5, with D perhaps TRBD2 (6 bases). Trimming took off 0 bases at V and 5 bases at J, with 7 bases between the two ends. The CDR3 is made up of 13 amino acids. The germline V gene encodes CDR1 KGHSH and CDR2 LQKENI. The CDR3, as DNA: TGTGCCAGCTCACCACCGAGCGGGGAGACCCAGTACTTC. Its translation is CASSPPSGETQYF.

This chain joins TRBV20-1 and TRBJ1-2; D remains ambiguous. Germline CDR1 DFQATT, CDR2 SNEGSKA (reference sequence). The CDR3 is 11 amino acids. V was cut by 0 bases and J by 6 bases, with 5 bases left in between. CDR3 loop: CSARDLDGYTF. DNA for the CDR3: TGCAGTGCTAGAGACCTCGATGGCTACACCTTC.

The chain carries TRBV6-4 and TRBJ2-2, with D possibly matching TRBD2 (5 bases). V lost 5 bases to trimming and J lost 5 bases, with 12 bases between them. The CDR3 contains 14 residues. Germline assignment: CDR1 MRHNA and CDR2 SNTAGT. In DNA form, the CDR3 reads TGTGCCAGCAGTTCTCAAGGGAGTACCGGGGAGCTGTTTTTT. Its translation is CASSSQGSTGELFF.

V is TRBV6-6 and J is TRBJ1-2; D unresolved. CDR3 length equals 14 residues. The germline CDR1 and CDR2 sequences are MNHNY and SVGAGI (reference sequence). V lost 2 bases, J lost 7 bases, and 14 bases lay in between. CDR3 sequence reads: CASSYPPHSGGYTF. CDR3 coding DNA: TGTGCCAGCAGTTACCCCCCGCACTCGGGTGGCTACACCTTC.

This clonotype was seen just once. The CDR3, as DNA: TGCAGCGAACTGACAGGGTCGGGAACTGAAGCTTTCTTT. Its protein product is CSELTGSGTEAFF. The rearrangement uses TRBV29-1 and TRBJ1-1; TRBD1 aligns across 7 bases. This CDR3 has 13 amino acids. V shed 7 bases, J shed 5 bases, and the junction held 10 bases outside the gene matches. Germline CDR1 and CDR2: SQVTM and ANQGSEA.

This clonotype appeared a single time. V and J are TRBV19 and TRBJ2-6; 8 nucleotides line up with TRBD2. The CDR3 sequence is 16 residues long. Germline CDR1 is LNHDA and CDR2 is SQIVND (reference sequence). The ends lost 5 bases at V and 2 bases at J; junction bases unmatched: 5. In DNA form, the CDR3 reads TGTGCCAGTAGTTCCCCGGGGGGGCCTGGGGCCAACGTCCTGACTTTC. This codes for CASSSPGGPGANVLTF.

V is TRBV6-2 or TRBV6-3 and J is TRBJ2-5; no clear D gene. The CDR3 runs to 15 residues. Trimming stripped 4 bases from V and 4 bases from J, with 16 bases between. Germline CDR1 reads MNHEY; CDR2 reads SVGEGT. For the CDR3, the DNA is TGTGCCAGCAGTTCAGTTGAACGGCTCGGAGAGACCCAGTACTTC. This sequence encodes CASSSVERLGETQYF.

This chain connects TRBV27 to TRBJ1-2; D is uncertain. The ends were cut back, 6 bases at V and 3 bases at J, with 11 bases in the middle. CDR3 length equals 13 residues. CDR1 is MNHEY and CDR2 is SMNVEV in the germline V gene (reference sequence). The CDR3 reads CASSPGRDYGYTF. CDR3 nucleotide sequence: TGTGCCAGCAGCCCCGGGAGGGACTATGGCTACACCTTC.

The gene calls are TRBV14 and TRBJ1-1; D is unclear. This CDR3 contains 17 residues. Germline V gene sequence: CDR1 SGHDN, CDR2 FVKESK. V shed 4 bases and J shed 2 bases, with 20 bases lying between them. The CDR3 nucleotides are TGTGCCAGCAGCCTCGCTGGCAGAAGAGCGTCCAACACTGAAGCTTTCTTT. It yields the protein CASSLAGRRASNTEAFF. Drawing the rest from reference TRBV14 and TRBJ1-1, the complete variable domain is EAGVTQFPSHSVIEKGQTVTLRCDPISGHDNLYWYRRVMGKEIKFLLHFVKESKQDESGMPNNRFLAERTGGTYSTLKVQPAELEDSGVYFCASSLAGRRASNTEAFFGQGTRLTVV.

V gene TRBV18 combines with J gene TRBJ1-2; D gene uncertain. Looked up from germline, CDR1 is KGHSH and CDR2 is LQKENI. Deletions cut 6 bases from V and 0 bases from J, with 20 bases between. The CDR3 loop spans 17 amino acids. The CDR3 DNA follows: TGTGCCAGCTCTCAATACCCTGGACGGGATTCTAACTATGGCTACACCTTC. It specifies CASSQYPGRDSNYGYTF. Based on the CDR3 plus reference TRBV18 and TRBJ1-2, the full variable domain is NAGVMQNPRHLVRRRGQEARLRCSPMKGHSHVYWYRQLPEEGLKFMVYLQKENIIDESGMPKERFSAEFPKEGPSILRIQQVVRGDSAAYFCASSQYPGRDSNYGYTFGSGTRLTVV.

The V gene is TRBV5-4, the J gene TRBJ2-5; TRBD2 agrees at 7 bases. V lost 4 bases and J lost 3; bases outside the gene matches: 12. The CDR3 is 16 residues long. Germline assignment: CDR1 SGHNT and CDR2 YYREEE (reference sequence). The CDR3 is CASSRGGGGGEETQYF. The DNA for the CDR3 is TGTGCCAGCAGCCGCGGAGGCGGGGGTGGCGAAGAGACCCAGTACTTC.

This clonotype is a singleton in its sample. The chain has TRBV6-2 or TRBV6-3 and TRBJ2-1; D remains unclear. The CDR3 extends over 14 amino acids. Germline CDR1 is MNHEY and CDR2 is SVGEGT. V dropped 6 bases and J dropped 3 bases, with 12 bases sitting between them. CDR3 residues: CASRDPTGYNEQFF. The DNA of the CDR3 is TGTGCCAGCAGGGACCCTACCGGCTACAATGAGCAGTTCTTC.

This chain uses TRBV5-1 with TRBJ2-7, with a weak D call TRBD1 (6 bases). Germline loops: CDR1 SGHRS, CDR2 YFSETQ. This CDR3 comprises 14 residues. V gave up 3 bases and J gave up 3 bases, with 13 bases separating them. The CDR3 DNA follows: TGCGCCAGCAGCTCTGAGGGGGATTTCTACGAGCAGTACTTC. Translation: CASSSEGDFYEQYF.

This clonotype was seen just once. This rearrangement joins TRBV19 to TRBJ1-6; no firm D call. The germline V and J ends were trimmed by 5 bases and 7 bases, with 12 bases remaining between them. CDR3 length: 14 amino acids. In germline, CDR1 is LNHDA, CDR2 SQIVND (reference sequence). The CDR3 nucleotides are TGTGCCAGTAGTTCCGGACCCGCGAATTCACCCCTCCACTTT. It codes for CASSSGPANSPLHF.

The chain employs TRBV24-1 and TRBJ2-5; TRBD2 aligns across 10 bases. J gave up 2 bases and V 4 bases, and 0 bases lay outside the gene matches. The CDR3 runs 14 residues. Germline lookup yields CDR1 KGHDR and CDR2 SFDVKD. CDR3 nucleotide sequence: TGTGCCACCAGTGAAGCGGGGGGGCAAGAGACCCAGTACTTC. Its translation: CATSEAGGQETQYF.